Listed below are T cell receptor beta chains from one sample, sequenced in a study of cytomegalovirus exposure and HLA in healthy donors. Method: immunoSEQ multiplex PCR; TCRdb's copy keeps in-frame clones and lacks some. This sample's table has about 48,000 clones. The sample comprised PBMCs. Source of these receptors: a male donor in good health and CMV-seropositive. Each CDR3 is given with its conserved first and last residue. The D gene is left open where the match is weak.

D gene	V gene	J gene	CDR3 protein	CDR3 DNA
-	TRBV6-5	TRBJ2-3	CASRLGTSTDTQYF	TGTGCCAGCAGACTAGGGACTTCAACAGATACGCAGTATTTT
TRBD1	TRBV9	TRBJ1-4	CASSAEGTVGEKLFF	TGTGCCAGCAGCGCCGAGGGGACAGTCGGGGAAAAACTGTTTTTT
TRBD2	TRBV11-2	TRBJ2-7	CASSLELAGRYEQYF	TGTGCCAGCAGCTTAGAACTAGCGGGGCGCTACGAGCAGTACTTC
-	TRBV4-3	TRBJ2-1	CASSRDRTHNEQFF	TGCGCCAGCAGTCGCGACAGGACGCACAATGAGCAGTTCTTC
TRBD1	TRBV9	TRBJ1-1	CASRPGGAGTEAFF	TGTGCCAGCAGGCCAGGGGGCGCGGGCACTGAAGCTTTCTTT
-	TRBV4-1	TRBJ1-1	CASSLGAAGALNTEAFF	TGCGCCAGCAGCCTAGGGGCGGCAGGGGCTTTGAACACTGAAGCTTTCTTT
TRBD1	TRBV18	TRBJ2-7	CASSPPIQGAYEQYF	TGTGCCAGCTCACCCCCGATACAGGGGGCTTACGAGCAGTACTTC
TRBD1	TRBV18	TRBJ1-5	CASSQQGTNSNQPQHF	TGTGCCAGCTCACAACAGGGGACGAATAGCAATCAGCCCCAGCATTTT
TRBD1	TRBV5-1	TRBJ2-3	CASSLITGVTDTQYF	TGCGCCAGCAGCTTGATTACAGGGGTCACAGATACGCAGTATTTT
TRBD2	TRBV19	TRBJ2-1	CASSIGLAGRSYNEQFF	TGTGCCAGTAGTATAGGGCTAGCGGGGCGCTCCTACAATGAGCAGTTCTTC
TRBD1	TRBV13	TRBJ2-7	CASSSQGDYEQYF	TGTGCCAGCAGCTCCCAGGGGGACTACGAGCAGTACTTC
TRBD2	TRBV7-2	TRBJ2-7	CASSPRLAASYEQYF	TGTGCCAGCAGCCCGAGACTAGCGGCTTCCTACGAGCAGTACTTC
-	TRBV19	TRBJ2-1	CASSIGHRVRSYNEQFF	TGTGCCAGTAGTATAGGGCACAGGGTCCGCTCCTACAATGAGCAGTTCTTC
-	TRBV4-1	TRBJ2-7	CASSPRSAYEQYF	TGCGCCAGCAGCCCTAGGTCGGCCTACGAGCAGTACTTC
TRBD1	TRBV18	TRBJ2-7	CASSPRQGAGDYEQYF	TGTGCCAGCTCACCTAGGCAGGGGGCTGGTGACTACGAGCAGTACTTC
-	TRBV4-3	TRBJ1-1	CASRQTTFFGTLNTEAFF	TGCGCCAGCCGCCAGACAACCTTTTTCGGGACACTGAACACTGAAGCTTTCTTT
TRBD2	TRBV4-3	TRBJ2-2	CASSQDSGGHTGELFF	TGCGCCAGCAGCCAAGATAGCGGGGGGCACACCGGGGAGCTGTTTTTT
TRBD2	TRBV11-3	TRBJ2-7	CASSPGTSGGAFEQYF	TGTGCCAGCAGCCCCGGGACTAGCGGGGGGGCTTTCGAGCAGTACTTC
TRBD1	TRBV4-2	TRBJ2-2	CASSQDQGVQAGELFF	TGTGCCAGCAGCCAAGATCAGGGGGTCCAGGCCGGGGAGCTGTTTTTT
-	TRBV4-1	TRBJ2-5	CASSQVPVNSRGRYEETQYF	TGCGCCAGCAGCCAAGTACCAGTCAATTCTAGAGGCCGTTATGAAGAGACCCAGTACTTC
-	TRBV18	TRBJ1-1	CASSPVSGGANTEAFF	TGTGCCAGCTCACCGGTTTCAGGAGGGGCGAACACTGAAGCTTTCTTT
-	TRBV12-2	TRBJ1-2	CASRPPIRQVAGYTF	TGTGCAAGTCGCCCCCCAATTAGACAGGTCGCGGGCTACACCTTC
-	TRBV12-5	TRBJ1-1	CASGLEGAAAFF	TGTGCTAGTGGTTTGGAAGGGGCGGCAGCTTTCTTT
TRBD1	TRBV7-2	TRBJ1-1	CASSSGTGVMTEAFF	TGTGCCAGCAGCTCTGGGACAGGGGTAATGACTGAAGCTTTCTTT
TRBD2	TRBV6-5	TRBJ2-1	CASSPRAGGLNEQFF	TGTGCCAGCAGCCCGAGAGCGGGGGGGCTTAATGAGCAGTTCTTC
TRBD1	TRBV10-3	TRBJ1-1	CAIRKGAGQDEAFF	TGTGCCATCAGAAAGGGGGCCGGACAGGATGAAGCTTTCTTT
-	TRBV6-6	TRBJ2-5	CASSRSAGSRETQYF	TGTGCCAGCAGTCGCTCCGCGGGGTCTAGGGAGACCCAGTACTTC
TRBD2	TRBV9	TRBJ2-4	CASSASGGASKNIQYF	TGTGCCAGCAGCGCTAGCGGGGGGGCGTCCAAAAACATTCAGTACTTC
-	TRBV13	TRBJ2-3	CASSRPRDSWGTDTQYF	TGTGCCAGCAGCCGCCCCCGTGACTCCTGGGGCACAGATACGCAGTATTTT
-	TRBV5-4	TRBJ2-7	CASSLFGEQYF	TGTGCCAGCAGCTTGTTCGGCGAGCAGTACTTC
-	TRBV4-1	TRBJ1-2	CASSPHPESYGYTF	TGCGCCAGCAGCCCACACCCCGAAAGTTATGGCTACACCTTC
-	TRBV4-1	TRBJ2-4	CASSQIPPGRNIQYF	TGCGCCAGCAGCCAAATCCCCCCAGGTCGGAACATTCAGTACTTC
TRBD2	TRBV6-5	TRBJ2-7	CASSYSRAGSAYEQYF	TGTGCCAGCAGTTACTCTAGAGCGGGGAGCGCCTACGAGCAGTACTTC
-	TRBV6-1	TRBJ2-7	CASRPTGYEQYF	TGTGCCAGCAGGCCTACAGGGTACGAGCAGTACTTC
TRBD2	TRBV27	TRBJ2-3	CASSSLTSGRRDTQYF	TGTGCCAGTAGTTCGCTGACTAGCGGGAGGAGAGATACGCAGTATTTT
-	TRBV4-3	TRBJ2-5	CASSQDRETQYF	TGCGCCAGCAGCCAAGATCGGGAGACCCAGTACTTC
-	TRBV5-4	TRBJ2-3	CAFQPSRVRSTDTQYF	TGTGCCTTCCAACCGAGCAGGGTAAGATCGACAGATACGCAGTATTTT
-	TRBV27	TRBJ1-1	CASSLSGHPNTEAFF	TGTGCCAGCAGTTTATCGGGACATCCGAACACTGAAGCTTTCTTT
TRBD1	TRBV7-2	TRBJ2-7	CASSRNPGQGIEQYF	TGTGCCAGCAGCCGCAACCCGGGACAGGGAATCGAGCAGTACTTC
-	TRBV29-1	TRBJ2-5	CSVEAGPRETQYF	TGCAGCGTTGAAGCAGGTCCACGGGAGACCCAGTACTTC
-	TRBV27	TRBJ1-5	CASGYQPQHF	TGTGCCAGCGGCTATCAGCCCCAGCATTTT
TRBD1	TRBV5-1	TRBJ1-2	CASSLAPGTGEGGYTF	TGCGCCAGCAGCTTGGCCCCCGGGACAGGGGAAGGTGGCTACACCTTC
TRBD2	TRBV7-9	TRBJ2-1	CASSSPLAGYDNEQFF	TGTGCCAGCAGCTCACCCCTAGCGGGGTATGACAATGAGCAGTTCTTC
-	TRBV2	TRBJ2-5	CASKDTRGETQYF	TGTGCCAGCAAGGACACCCGTGGGGAGACCCAGTACTTC
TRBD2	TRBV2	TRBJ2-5	CASSGGGGETQYF	TGTGCCAGCAGTGGGGGGGGTGGGGAGACCCAGTACTTC
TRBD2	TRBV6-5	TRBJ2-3	CASSYLTSGPTDTQYF	TGTGCCAGCAGTTACTTAACTAGCGGGCCCACAGATACGCAGTATTTT
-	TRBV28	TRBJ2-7	CASSFRGYEQYF	TGTGCCAGCAGCTTTAGGGGGTACGAGCAGTACTTC
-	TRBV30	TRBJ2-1	CAWRSVHWGELNEQFF	TGTGCCTGGAGATCCGTACACTGGGGAGAGTTGAATGAGCAGTTCTTC
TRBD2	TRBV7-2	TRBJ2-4	CASSPYVPSGGLAKNIQYF	TGTGCCAGCAGTCCTTACGTCCCTAGCGGGGGGCTAGCCAAAAACATTCAGTACTTC
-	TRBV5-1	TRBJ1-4	CASSPVGEVEKLFF	TGCGCCAGCAGCCCTGTGGGGGAGGTCGAAAAACTGTTTTTT
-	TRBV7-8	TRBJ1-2	CASSLGGEGYGYTF	TGTGCCAGCAGCTTAGGAGGAGAGGGCTATGGCTACACCTTC
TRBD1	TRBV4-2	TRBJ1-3	CASSQTGMSGNTIYF	TGTGCCAGCAGCCAGACAGGGATGAGTGGAAACACCATATATTTT